The present TCR beta chain was sequenced within a study of blood T cell repertoires in COVID-19. At the level of the study: Sample material is recorded as cDNA or gDNA derived from T cells, B-cell-depleted T cells, or PBMCs.

Germline CDR1 and CDR2: SGDLS and YYNGEE. The CDR3 contains 12 residues. Trimming removed 3 bases at V and 8 bases at J, with 10 bases between. In the authors' methods: Amplification of reference gene primers was used by the study to estimate nucleated cell counts. Assay used: immunoSEQ multiplex PCR; TCRdb lists only in-frame clones, some missing. V, J and clone size are taken as reported in that table, and D and trimming were inferred from the DNA itself. The data contain some 50,000 clones, 86% of them singletons. This chain joins TRBV9 and TRBJ2-3; tentative D call: TRBD2 (6 bases). This TCR was recovered from a human donor in a cohort sampled during active COVID-19. Sequenced: peripheral blood. The CDR3 here is CASSDPAGTQYF. The CDR3 DNA is TGTGCCAGCAGCGACCCAGCGGGTACGCAGTATTTT.